The 30 T cell receptor beta chains given below trace back to one sample, sequenced in a study of cytomegalovirus exposure and HLA in healthy donors. The method was immunoSEQ multiplex PCR; TCRdb's version includes in-frame clones alone and lacks a portion of them. The data show 120,000 or so clones, 88% seen once. Sequenced material: PBMCs. These receptors originate from a man aged 25 to 40 in good health and CMV-seronegative.

V and J are TRBV5-4 and TRBJ2-3; 7 bases agree with TRBD2. The CDR3 is made up of 15 amino acids. Germline CDR1 SGHNT, CDR2 YYREEE (reference sequence). V shed 6 bases, J shed 0 bases, and the junction held 7 bases outside the gene matches. CDR3 sequence: CASTNRAGSTDTQYF. The CDR3 DNA is TGTGCCAGCACTAACAGAGCGGGAAGCACAGATACGCAGTATTTT.

This chain links TRBV9 with TRBJ2-6; 9 nucleotides align to TRBD1. Trimming at V came to 2 bases and at J to 7 bases, leaving 13 bases not matched to a gene. The CDR3 has 18 amino acids. The V gene's germline CDR1 is SGDLS and CDR2 YYNGEE. The CDR3 sequence: CASSVGQGPSLGANVLTF. The DNA for the CDR3 is TGTGCCAGCAGCGTGGGACAGGGCCCTTCTCTGGGCGCCAACGTCCTGACTTTC.

V and J are TRBV5-6 and TRBJ1-3, with 9 bases aligning to TRBD1. The junction had 3 bases not matched to a gene; V was cut back by 4 bases and J by 1 base. Germline loops: CDR1 SGHDT, CDR2 YYEEEE. CDR3 length equals 15 residues. CDR3 in DNA: TGTGCCAGCAGCCCCGGGACAGGGTCTGGAAACACCATATATTTT. Protein: CASSPGTGSGNTIYF. Looking up the rest from reference TRBV5-6 and TRBJ1-3 gives the full variable domain: DAGVTQSPTHLIKTRGQQVTLRCSPKSGHDTVSWYQQALGQGPQFIFQYYEEEERQRGNFPDRFSGHQFPNYSSELNVNALLLGDSALYLCASSPGTGSGNTIYFGEGSWLTVV.

This clone occurred once. V gene TRBV7-9 combines with J gene TRBJ1-4; weak D call: TRBD1 (6 bases). Germline CDR1 and CDR2: SEHNR and FQNEAQ (reference sequence). Trimming shortened V by 4 bases and J by 4 bases, and 7 bases separated the two germline ends. The CDR3 sequence is 13 residues long. CDR3 in DNA: TGTGCCAGCAGCTCACAGGGTAATGAAAAACTGTTTTTT. Translating gives CASSSQGNEKLFF.

This chain connects TRBV18 to TRBJ2-1; a weak D match, TRBD2 (5 bases). The germline gives CDR1 KGHSH, CDR2 LQKENI. V lost 4 bases and J lost 8, with 9 bases in between. The CDR3 has 12 residues. CDR3 nucleotides: TGTGCCAGCTCACTTAGCGAGGATGAGCAGTTCTTC. This encodes CASSLSEDEQFF.

The chain links TRBV6-5 to TRBJ1-1; 8 bases line up with TRBD1. V shed 2 bases and J 11 bases; nucleotides not matched to a gene: 7. From germline, CDR1 is MNHEY and CDR2 SVGAGI. The CDR3 runs to 13 residues. The DNA for the CDR3 is TGTGCCAGCAGTTACGAGGACAGGGATGGTGCTTTCTTT. Its protein product is CASSYEDRDGAFF.

The chain joins TRBV6-4 to TRBJ2-3; TRBD2 might be the D (6 bases). This CDR3 is 14 amino acids long. CDR1 and CDR2 from the germline V gene are MRHNA and SNTAGT. Trimming removed 4 bases at V and 4 bases at J, with 12 bases between. CDR3 DNA sequence: TGTGCCAGCAGTGTGTCTAGCGAGCCAGATACGCAGTATTTT. Translating it yields CASSVSSEPDTQYF.

The chain combines TRBV6-5 with TRBJ1-2, with D perhaps TRBD1 (6 bases). Germline V lookup: CDR1 MNHEY, CDR2 SVGAGI. Trimming took 2 bases from V and 1 from J, leaving 11 bases between them. This CDR3 comprises 15 residues. This CDR3 reads CASSYGQGSNYGYTF. Here the CDR3 DNA reads TGTGCCAGCAGTTACGGGCAGGGGAGTAACTATGGCTACACCTTC.

J is TRBJ2-2 and V is TRBV18; possible D gene TRBD2, 5 bases. This CDR3 has 13 amino acids. Trimming removed 6 bases from V and 2 bases from J, with 7 bases in between. Germline CDR1 reads KGHSH; CDR2 reads LQKENI. The CDR3 is CASSGKNTGELFF. The CDR3 nucleotides read TGTGCCAGCTCCGGGAAAAACACCGGGGAGCTGTTTTTT.

J is TRBJ1-4 and V is TRBV5-1; D remains ambiguous. The CDR3 runs to 17 residues. V lost 0 bases to trimming and J lost 0 bases, with 12 bases between them. Looked up from germline, CDR1 is SGHRS and CDR2 is YFSETQ. CDR3 sequence reads: CASSLAMTSATNEKLFF. The CDR3 DNA sequence: TGCGCCAGCAGCTTGGCCATGACATCCGCAACTAATGAAAAACTGTTTTTT.

The gene calls are TRBV7-9 and TRBJ2-1, with 10 nucleotides matching TRBD2. This CDR3 has 14 amino acids. With V trimmed by 4 bases and J by 6 bases, 3 bases remained unmatched. Germline CDR1 and CDR2: SEHNR and FQNEAQ (reference sequence). In nucleotides, the CDR3 is TGTGCCAGCAGCTCCCGGACTAGCGGCAATGAGCAGTTCTTC. Translation gives CASSSRTSGNEQFF.

This clone appeared a single time. The chain carries TRBV19 and TRBJ1-5, with 8 bases fitting TRBD1. The V segment lost 6 bases and the J segment 1 base; nucleotides outside the gene matches: 14. This CDR3 contains 18 residues. Germline CDR1 and CDR2: LNHDA and SQIVND (reference sequence). The CDR3 sequence is CASSYPRDRRGSNQPQHF. In nucleotides, the CDR3 is TGTGCCAGTAGCTACCCCAGGGACAGGCGGGGAAGCAATCAGCCCCAGCATTTT.

This clone rates as medium-sized. The V call is TRBV6-4, the J call TRBJ2-3; D ambiguous. This CDR3 region has 13 residues. The germline CDR1 and CDR2 sequences are MRHNA and SNTAGT. Trimming cost V 5 bases and J 6 bases, with 12 bases left between them. The CDR3 spells CASSNVTYDTQYF. The CDR3 DNA reads as TGTGCCAGCAGTAACGTTACTTACGATACGCAGTATTTT.

A single count supports this clone. The genes are TRBV5-6 and TRBJ2-3, with 7 positions matching TRBD2. V was clipped by 3 bases and J by 7 bases; unmatched bases: 5. The V gene's germline CDR1 is SGHDT and CDR2 YYEEEE. The CDR3 has 13 amino acids. The CDR3 is CASSYSSGYTQYF. The CDR3 nucleotides read TGTGCCAGCAGCTACTCTAGCGGATATACGCAGTATTTT.

The chain employs TRBV14 and TRBJ2-5; the match to TRBD1 covers 7 bases. The V segment lost 5 bases and the J segment 2 bases; nucleotides outside the gene matches: 8. This CDR3 region has 15 residues. The germline CDR1 and CDR2 sequences are SGHDN and FVKESK. Written as DNA, the CDR3 is TGTGCCAGCAGCTTTGGACAGGTTCGGCAAGAGACCCAGTACTTC. Translated, it gives CASSFGQVRQETQYF.

The chain has TRBV5-1 and TRBJ1-1, with TRBD1 identical over 7 bases. This CDR3 contains 15 residues. V lost 1 base and J lost 6; bases outside the gene matches: 9. Germline V gene data show CDR1 as SGHRS and CDR2 as YFSETQ. The CDR3 sequence is CASSLSAGGMPEAFF. The CDR3, as DNA: TGCGCCAGCAGCTTGTCGGCAGGGGGTATGCCTGAAGCTTTCTTT.

The genes are TRBV2 and TRBJ2-7, with 15 bases aligning to TRBD2. Trimming at V came to 6 bases and at J to 2 bases, leaving 2 bases not matched to a gene. The germline gives CDR1 SNHLY, CDR2 FYNNEI. This CDR3 has 15 residues. CDR3 coding DNA: TGTGCCAGCAGCGGGACTAGCGGGAGGACCTACGAGCAGTACTTC. It specifies CASSGTSGRTYEQYF.

This chain links TRBV7-9 with TRBJ2-4; 8 nucleotides match TRBD1. This CDR3 comprises 15 residues. From germline, CDR1 is SEHNR and CDR2 FQNEAQ (reference sequence). The V gene end was trimmed by 5 bases and the J gene end by 6 bases; junction bases not matched to a gene: 9. CDR3 residues: CASSPQGAIGNIQYF. The DNA of the CDR3 is TGTGCCAGCAGCCCTCAGGGGGCCATCGGAAACATTCAGTACTTC.

Here the CDR3 reads CASSDSTSGSRYEQYF. The DNA of the CDR3 is TGTGCCAGCAGTGATTCAACTAGCGGGAGTAGGTACGAGCAGTACTTC. This chain links TRBV2 with TRBJ2-7, with 11 positions matching TRBD2. The junction had 8 bases not matched to a gene; V was cut back by 3 bases and J by 4 bases. The length of the CDR3 is 16 residues. Germline CDR1 is SNHLY and CDR2 is FYNNEI.

The J gene is TRBJ2-1, the V gene TRBV6-5; 7 bases agree with TRBD2. In germline, CDR1 is MNHEY, CDR2 SVGAGI. V trimming: 6 bases; J trimming: 2 bases; junction bases outside the gene matches: 7. The CDR3 consists of 15 residues. The CDR3: CASRPTSEPYNEQFF. CDR3 nucleotides: TGTGCCAGCAGACCTACTAGCGAGCCCTACAATGAGCAGTTCTTC.

The chain uses TRBV30 and TRBJ1-4, with D possibly matching TRBD1 (5 bases). The germline V gene encodes CDR1 GTSNPN and CDR2 SVGIG (reference sequence). The CDR3 covers 15 residues. Trimming pared 1 base from V and 7 bases from J, leaving 16 bases between. Here the CDR3 reads CAWSDPGGQGEKLFF. CDR3 bases: TGTGCCTGGAGTGACCCTGGAGGGCAGGGTGAAAAACTGTTTTTT.

The CDR3 DNA sequence: TGCAGCGGGGGGGTGACATTCACGGCGGGTGAAGCTTTCTTT. Its protein is CSGGVTFTAGEAFF. The rearrangement uses TRBV29-1 and TRBJ1-1; TRBD1 might be the D (5 bases). The CDR3 runs 14 residues. The germline CDR1 and CDR2 sequences are SQVTM and ANQGSEA. Trimming cost V 7 bases and J 7 bases, with 22 bases left between them.

The CDR3 here is CVRSLVGDLAF. The CDR3 region has the DNA TGTGTCAGAAGCTTAGTCGGCGACTTAGCCTTC. This chain links TRBV7-5 with TRBJ1-2. TRBV7-5 corresponds to a pseudogene. The CDR3 runs to 11 residues.

The V call is TRBV18, the J call TRBJ1-5; no clear D. Per the germline V gene, CDR1 is KGHSH and CDR2 is LQKENI. Trimming pared 3 bases from V and 14 bases from J, leaving 17 bases between. CDR3 size: 13 residues. CDR3: CASSPIEGYGKHF. CDR3 in DNA: TGTGCCAGCTCACCGATCGAGGGTTACGGGAAGCATTTT.

V usage is TRBV4-1 and J usage is TRBJ2-3; 7 bases map to TRBD2. The germline CDR1 and CDR2 sequences are MGHRA and YSYEKL. V lost 3 bases, J lost 1 base, and 4 bases stayed unmatched. The CDR3 is made up of 15 amino acids. The CDR3 DNA follows: TGCGCCAGCAGCCACCTAGCGGAGGGCACAGATACGCAGTATTTT. Its translation: CASSHLAEGTDTQYF.

The chain recombines TRBV7-2 with TRBJ2-2; 8 nucleotides line up with TRBD1. V shed 8 bases and J 4 bases; nucleotides not matched to a gene: 9. This CDR3 region has 15 residues. CDR1 and CDR2 (germline): SGHTA, FQGNSA. CDR3 sequence (DNA): TGTGCCAGCTCCCTCCAGGGGGCGGTCACCGGGGAGCTGTTTTTT. This codes for CASSLQGAVTGELFF. The variable domain in full, with the rest retrieved from reference TRBV7-2 and TRBJ2-2, is GAGVSQSPSNKVTEKGKDVELRCDPISGHTALYWYRQSLGQGLEFLIYFQGNSAPDKSGLPSDRFSAERTGGSVSTLTIQRTQQEDSAVYLCASSLQGAVTGELFFGEGSRLTVL.

The chain has TRBV10-3 and TRBJ2-2; 7 bases fit TRBD2. The germline gives CDR1 ENHRY, CDR2 SYGVKD. Trimming at V came to 6 bases and at J to 12 bases, leaving 10 bases not matched to a gene. This CDR3 has 13 amino acids. The DNA of the CDR3 is TGTGCCATCAGGTCCGGGGAGGGGATAAAGCTGTTTTTT. Its protein product is CAIRSGEGIKLFF.

V is TRBV14 and J is TRBJ2-3; 9 nucleotides align to TRBD2. This CDR3 is 16 amino acids long. Losses at the gene ends were 4 bases for V and 11 bases for J; bases not matched to a gene: 16. CDR1 is SGHDN and CDR2 is FVKESK in the germline V gene. The CDR3 here is CASSPSPPSGTRRQYF. The CDR3 region has the DNA TGTGCCAGCAGCCCAAGCCCCCCTAGCGGGACTAGGAGGCAGTATTTT.

Only one count was recorded for this clone. V is TRBV19 and J is TRBJ2-7; perhaps TRBD2 as D (6 bases). This CDR3 is 15 amino acids long. Germline assignment: CDR1 LNHDA and CDR2 SQIVND (reference sequence). With 7 bases removed from V and 1 base from J, the gap between germline ends came to 17 bases. The CDR3 sequence is CASTTNLGGSYEQYF. The DNA of the CDR3 is TGTGCCAGTACCACAAATCTCGGGGGATCCTACGAGCAGTACTTC.

The chain combines TRBV27 with TRBJ2-1; TRBD2 aligns across 13 bases. Trimming at V came to 3 bases and at J to 0 bases, leaving 5 bases not matched to a gene. Per the germline V gene, CDR1 is MNHEY and CDR2 is SMNVEV (reference sequence). The CDR3 extends over 18 amino acids. Here the CDR3 reads CASSFAGTSGTSYNEQFF. The CDR3 DNA follows: TGTGCCAGCAGTTTTGCCGGGACTAGCGGGACCTCCTACAATGAGCAGTTCTTC.